Listed below are T cell receptor beta chains from one sample, sequenced in a study of OX40 agonist ivuxolimab in advanced cancers. TCRdb's copy holds only in-frame clones and misses some; the assay was immunoSEQ multiplex PCR. The repertoire consists of some 94,000 clones, with approximately 90% occurring once and the leading ten covering around 0.76%. This specimen consisted of CD4+ or CD8+ T cells sorted from blood, obtained in a trial of the OX40 agonist ivuxolimab. These receptors all come from an adult with an advanced solid tumor such as melanoma, head and neck, liver or kidney cancer. The CDR3 runs from the conserved cysteine through the conserved F or W. The order of the fields is clone size, D gene, V gene, J gene, CDR3 protein, CDR3 DNA. The D gene is left open where the match is weak. Rows may omit the clone size; those that give it use once, few, many or a size class.

NA	TRBD1	TRBV7-3	TRBJ2-7	CASSSGQGHEQYF	TGTGCCAGCAGCTCGGGACAGGGCCACGAGCAGTACTTC
NA	NA	TRBV7-8	TRBJ1-3	CASSRRSSSGNTIYF	TGTGCCAGCAGCCGTCGAAGTAGCTCTGGAAACACCATATATTTT
NA	TRBD2	TRBV9	TRBJ2-1	CASSVGWGYPGLAGNEQFF	TGTGCCAGCAGCGTAGGTTGGGGATATCCGGGACTAGCTGGGAATGAGCAGTTCTTC
NA	NA	TRBV25-1	TRBJ1-4	CASSERDARFNEKLFF	TGTGCCAGCAGTGAAAGGGATGCCAGGTTTAATGAAAAACTGTTTTTT
NA	NA	TRBV27	TRBJ1-5	CASSLDFYSNQPQHF	TGTGCCAGCAGTTTAGATTTTTATAGCAATCAGCCCCAGCATTTT
NA	TRBD1	TRBV13	TRBJ1-1	CASSLGQGVWNTEAFF	TGTGCCAGCAGCTTGGGACAGGGGGTTTGGAACACTGAAGCTTTCTTT
NA	TRBD2	TRBV4-3	TRBJ2-7	CASSQDRSAGGRYEQYF	TGCGCCAGCAGCCAAGACAGGTCAGCGGGGGGTCGCTACGAGCAGTACTTC
few	TRBD2	TRBV9	TRBJ2-7	CASSARLAGGLHEQYF	TGTGCCAGCAGCGCCCGACTAGCGGGAGGGTTACACGAGCAGTACTTC
NA	TRBD2	TRBV5-1	TRBJ2-2	CASRPQTSGSGTGELFF	TGCGCCAGCAGACCTCAAACTAGCGGGAGTGGTACCGGGGAGCTGTTTTTT
NA	NA	TRBV4-1	TRBJ2-5	CASSLQGETQYF	TGCGCCAGCAGCCTCCAAGGCGAGACCCAGTACTTC
NA	NA	TRBV11-2	TRBJ1-1	CASSLGHRVNTEAFF	TGTGCCAGCAGCTTAGGCCACAGGGTGAACACTGAAGCTTTCTTT
NA	NA	TRBV18	TRBJ1-1	CASSPQGTLNTEAFF	TGTGCCAGCTCACCCCAGGGGACTCTGAACACTGAAGCTTTCTTT
NA	NA	TRBV18	TRBJ2-3	CASSPDRWSDTQYF	TGTGCCAGCTCACCGGACCGATGGTCAGATACGCAGTATTTT
NA	NA	TRBV10-2	TRBJ2-2	CASSEVPRAGELFF	TGCGCCAGCAGTGAAGTACCCAGGGCCGGGGAGCTGTTTTTT
NA	NA	TRBV7-2	TRBJ2-5	CASSFGSDQETQYF	TGTGCCAGCAGCTTTGGGTCAGACCAAGAGACCCAGTACTTC
NA	NA	TRBV7-9	TRBJ2-5	CASIQIGGAVRETQYF	TGTGCCAGCATCCAAATCGGGGGCGCGGTCCGAGAGACCCAGTACTTC
NA	NA	TRBV28	TRBJ1-4	CASSPPLGGNEKLFF	TGTGCCAGCAGTCCCCCGTTAGGGGGTAATGAAAAACTGTTTTTT
NA	NA	TRBV6-4	TRBJ1-1	CASSAEWGTEAFF	TGTGCCAGCAGCGCCGAATGGGGCACTGAAGCTTTCTTT
NA	NA	TRBV23-1	TRBJ2-5	CASSQGEIGVGTQYF	TGCGCCAGCAGTCAGGGGGAAATAGGGGTAGGGACCCAGTACTTC
NA	NA	TRBV19	TRBJ2-1	CASSSWGFYNEQFF	TGTGCCAGTAGTAGTTGGGGGTTCTACAATGAGCAGTTCTTC
NA	TRBD1	TRBV5-1	TRBJ1-1	CASSLDPAGGEAFF	TGCGCCAGCAGCTTGGATCCGGCAGGGGGTGAAGCTTTCTTT
few	NA	TRBV6-1	TRBJ2-7	CASSERIIEQYF	TGTGCCAGCAGTGAACGGATAATCGAGCAGTACTTC
once	TRBD2	TRBV7-3	TRBJ2-7	CASSLQASSGSLIYEQYF	TGTGCCAGCAGCTTACAAGCGTCTAGCGGGAGTCTCATCTACGAGCAGTACTTC
few	NA	TRBV19	TRBJ1-2	CASDPRDGNGYTF	TGTGCCAGCGACCCACGGGACGGGAATGGCTACACCTTC
NA	NA	TRBV30	TRBJ1-2	CAWTSGVANYGYTF	TGTGCCTGGACGAGCGGAGTAGCTAACTATGGCTACACCTTC
NA	NA	TRBV7-2	TRBJ2-5	CASSPGLWETETQYF	TGTGCCAGCAGCCCGGGGCTGTGGGAGACAGAGACCCAGTACTTC
NA	NA	TRBV5-6	TRBJ2-6	CASSLRFGFSGANVLTF	TGTGCCAGCAGCTTGCGATTCGGGTTCTCTGGGGCCAACGTCCTGACTTTC
NA	NA	TRBV27	TRBJ2-1	CASSLELSSYNEQFF	TGTGCCAGCAGTTTAGAGTTGAGCTCCTACAATGAGCAGTTCTTC
NA	NA	TRBV12-5	TRBJ1-1	CASGLVSWVFF	TGTGCTAGTGGTTTGGTCAGCTGGGTTTTCTTT
NA	TRBD2	TRBV11-3	TRBJ2-7	CASSGGLAASYEQYF	TGTGCCAGCAGCGGGGGACTAGCGGCCTCCTACGAGCAGTACTTC
NA	TRBD1	TRBV5-1	TRBJ2-5	CASSLGQGWETQYF	TGCGCCAGCAGCCTGGGACAGGGATGGGAGACCCAGTACTTC
NA	TRBD2	TRBV7-9	TRBJ2-7	CASSLAGVSYEQYF	TGTGCCAGCAGCCTGGCGGGGGTTTCCTACGAGCAGTACTTC
NA	NA	TRBV19	TRBJ2-4	CASSIGPRLGKNIQYF	TGTGCCAGTAGTATAGGTCCGCGGTTGGGCAAAAACATTCAGTACTTC
NA	TRBD1	TRBV7-9	TRBJ2-3	CASRWDRYTDTQYF	TGTGCCAGCAGATGGGACAGGTACACAGATACGCAGTATTTT
NA	TRBD1	TRBV5-4	TRBJ1-1	CASSPGQENTEAFF	TGTGCCAGCAGCCCGGGACAGGAGAACACTGAAGCTTTCTTT
NA	TRBD2	TRBV7-2	TRBJ2-1	CASSLRTSTSYNEQFF	TGTGCCAGCAGCTTAAGGACTAGCACCTCCTACAATGAGCAGTTCTTC
NA	NA	TRBV5-1	TRBJ1-1	CASSLVNGNTEAFF	TGCGCCAGCAGCTTGGTGAACGGGAACACTGAAGCTTTCTTT
NA	TRBD2	TRBV7-3	TRBJ2-3	CASSSLAGATDTQYF	TGTGCCAGCAGCTCCCTAGCGGGAGCTACAGATACGCAGTATTTT
once	NA	TRBV7-2	TRBJ2-5	CASSSEWGQETQYF	TGTGCCAGCAGCTCCGAGTGGGGGCAAGAGACCCAGTACTTC
NA	NA	TRBV25-1	TRBJ2-7	CASSHSFPRSYEQYF	TGTGCCAGCAGTCACTCGTTTCCAAGGTCCTACGAGCAGTACTTC
few	TRBD2	TRBV14	TRBJ2-7	CASSHLTVTSGAPTRQYF	TGTGCCAGCAGCCACCTCACCGTGACTAGCGGGGCTCCTACGAGGCAGTACTTC
NA	NA	TRBV30	TRBJ1-5	CACGQSNQPQHF	TGTGCCTGTGGACAGAGCAATCAGCCCCAGCATTTT
NA	NA	TRBV11-3	TRBJ2-7	CASSLQEFYEQYF	TGTGCCAGCAGCTTACAGGAATTCTACGAGCAGTACTTC
NA	TRBD2	TRBV6-6	TRBJ2-3	CASSLPGLAGIEYF	TGTGCCAGCAGTTTGCCGGGACTAGCGGGCATCGAGTATTTT
NA	NA	TRBV11-2	TRBJ2-7	CASSTDSTLAYEQYF	TGTGCCAGCAGCACTGACTCGACTCTTGCCTACGAGCAGTACTTC
once	NA	TRBV2	TRBJ1-4	CASRPQVATNEKLFF	TGTGCCAGCAGACCACAGGTTGCAACTAATGAAAAACTGTTTTTT
NA	NA	TRBV6-6	TRBJ1-4	CASSYPAGTTNEKLFF	TGTGCCAGCAGTTACCCGGCAGGGACAACTAATGAAAAACTGTTTTTT
NA	NA	TRBV4-2	TRBJ1-2	CASSLEVGRNYGYTF	TGTGCCAGCAGCTTGGAGGTGGGCCGTAACTATGGCTACACCTTC
NA	NA	TRBV25-1	TRBJ1-1	CASSEYFPSQGGTEAFF	TGTGCCAGCAGTGAATATTTCCCCTCCCAGGGAGGCACTGAAGCTTTCTTT
NA	NA	TRBV5-1	TRBJ2-1	CASSAGFIDNEQFF	TGCGCCAGCAGTGCGGGGTTTATTGACAATGAGCAGTTCTTC
NA	TRBD2	TRBV7-2	TRBJ2-7	CASSSERIGGEWYEQYF	TGTGCCAGCAGCTCCGAAAGGATCGGGGGGGAATGGTACGAGCAGTACTTC